The clone carrying this T cell receptor beta chain came up a few times. This specimen comes from a study of patients and donors after allogeneic stem cell transplantation. CDR3 length: 16 amino acids. The germline V and J ends were trimmed by 0 bases and 9 bases, with 16 bases remaining between them. CDR1 and CDR2 from the germline V gene are SGHRS and YFSETQ. TCRdb re-derived calls from the RT-PCR reads in MiXCR, one entry per CDR3 protein. This table holds about 410,000 distinct CDR3 sequences, 16% found once. Sequences were obtained from blood, either unsorted or a sorted T cell fraction (not recorded which). This receptor was taken from a human donor who was either an allogeneic HSCT recipient or a stem cell or donor lymphocyte infusion donor (not recorded which). It is not recorded whose cells these are; they may come from a transplant donor. The chain is built from TRBV5-1 and TRBJ1-6; weak D call: TRBD1 (5 bases). The CDR3 DNA follows: TGCGCCAGCAGCTTGGATCAGGGCGGCCCTATTTCACCCCTCCACTTT. Protein product: CASSLDQGGPISPLHF.